This T cell receptor beta chain was sequenced in a study of Ad26.COV2.S vaccination and SARS-CoV-2 variants. The sample's treatment: 15 to 20 received Ad26.COV2.S at low or high dose, single or two shots; roughly five received placebo; per-sample allocation not given. Collection of samples fell on day 63 after the first vaccine or placebo injection. Boston supplied an adult donor aged 18-55 years. Study-wide results and limits: Those who received vaccine or placebo ended up with similar non-spike TCR breadth.

TCRdb's copy holds only in-frame clones and misses some; the assay was immunoSEQ multiplex PCR. Here the sample spans about 280,000 clones, over 75% being singletons. Of note for this clone: Its antigen is as yet unknown.

Germline assignment: CDR1 LNHDA and CDR2 SQIVND (reference sequence). The V segment lost 6 bases and the J segment 13 bases; nucleotides outside the gene matches: 8. The CDR3 extends over 12 amino acids. The sequence derives from a person aged 18-65 years who received the Ad26.COV2.S COVID-19 vaccine or a placebo. The chain recombines TRBV19 with TRBJ2-1; the match to TRBD1 covers 8 bases. Specimen: peripheral blood, collected in a trial of Ad26.COV2.S vaccine versus placebo. CDR3 sequence (DNA): TGTGCCAGTAGCCCGGACAGGGTGTCTCAGTTCTTC. It translates to CASSPDRVSQFF.